This TCR beta chain was identified in a study of Ad26.COV2.S vaccination and SARS-CoV-2 variants (dated by TCRdb to the early 2020s). At the level of the whole study: Vaccine-arm donors came from COV1001, a multicentre, randomized, double-blind, placebo-controlled phase I-IIa trial of Ad26.COV2.S in healthy adults. Ad26.COV2.S was administered intramuscularly at 5 x 10^10 or 1 x 10^11 viral particles, either as a single shot or as two shots given 56 days apart. TCRbeta repertoire sequencing was used to assess the specificity and breadth of SARS-CoV-2-reactive T cell receptors after Ad26.COV2.S vaccination. A total of 32 samples were included in the TCR-sequenced set, comprising roughly 20 Ad26.COV2.S vaccine recipients, 5 placebo recipients and 8 SARS-CoV-2 convalescent individuals. Trial participants were randomized into five groups of five: low-dose or high-dose Ad26.COV2.S given once or twice, or placebo on both occasions. Investigators remained blinded to trial group allocation during experiments and outcome assessment.

What the work shows at the level of the full study, not this receptor alone: Higher spike-specific TCR breadth was observed in Ad26.COV2.S recipients than in placebo recipients (P = 0.0014). The authors noted that the TCR breadth and depth analyses may have underestimated total T cell responses. Comparable non-spike TCR breadth was observed between vaccine and placebo recipients, consistent with only spike being contained in the vaccine. The study was not powered for comparison of responses between vaccine doses or regimens. After vaccination, substantial breadth of spike-specific CD8+ and CD4+ T cell responses was reported.

TCRbeta CDR3 regions were sequenced with the immunoSEQ Assay. After extraction, genomic DNA underwent amplification by bias-controlled multiplex PCR, followed by high-throughput sequencing. Concerning the study's data processing: To quantify the absolute abundance of each unique TCRbeta CDR3 region, sequences were collapsed and filtered. T cell fraction was estimated by normalizing TCRbeta template counts to usable DNA, with usable DNA measured through amplification of reference genes found in all nucleated cells. Repertoire TCRs were annotated as SARS-CoV-2-specific by exact matching of V gene, CDR3 amino acid sequence and J gene to a known reactive TCR set. The reference SARS-CoV-2 TCR set came from MIRA and was filtered for enrichment in COVID-19-positive ImmuneCODE repertoires, removing public or cross-reactive TCRs. Based on the MIRA antigens, annotated TCRs were further analysed at the level of specific ORF or position within ORF. Depth was the summed frequency of annotated unique rearrangements, while breadth was defined as annotated unique rearrangements over total unique productive rearrangements. TCR breadth was compared between groups using two-sided Wilcoxon rank-sum tests. TCRdb obtained this table from immuneACCESS and retained in-frame rearrangements with V and J assigned. These tables miss some clones; where compared with another copy, unresolved V genes account for less than half of the shortfall, and the remainder is unexplained. V and J calls and clone size are copied from that table; D and trimming were computed from the DNA. The sample table holds around 450,000 clones, of which nearly 90% were seen once. 2% to 3% of the sample goes to the ten largest clones.

Details on this clone: Its binding antigen is unknown. No much larger clone is present one base from it, and per-base qualities are unavailable.

In the paper's terms, the treatment or condition label means: 15 to 20 received Ad26.COV2.S at low or high dose, single or two shots; roughly 5 received placebo; per-sample allocation not given. Repertoires of vaccine and placebo recipients were sequenced from samples collected on day 63 after the first injection. In Cohort 1b, 25 or so adults aged 18-55 years were enrolled at a single site in Boston, USA, between 29 July and 7 August 2020. Ad26.COV2.S consisted of a replication-incompetent adenovirus type 26 vector by which a prefusion-stabilized SARS-CoV-2 spike protein from the original Wuhan strain was expressed. According to the germline V gene, CDR1 reads SGHRS and CDR2 reads YFSETQ. Its CDR3 holds 15 amino acids, cysteine through phenylalanine. Left in the record is the CDR3 DNA by itself, 45 bases read in frame from the first base. V is trimmed back by 0 bases and J by 3 bases, and the junction contains 4 bases that no gene match accounts for.

The receptor comes from a person aged 18-60 years who received the Ad26.COV2.S COVID-19 vaccine or a placebo. The sequence links TRBV5-1 to TRBJ1-1; TRBD1 agrees with 8 junctional bases. Material: peripheral blood, obtained in a trial of Ad26.COV2.S vaccine versus placebo. CDR3 sequence: CASSLEGRGHTEAFF. The DNA reads as follows: TGCGCCAGCAGCTTGGAGGGCAGGGGGCACACTGAAGCTTTCTTT.